This T cell receptor beta chain was recorded in a study of CD8 T cells in ankylosing spondylitis. Study-wide points: Characteristic of ankylosing spondylitis blood, it appeared, was a TCR beta motif comprising roughly 8 highly homologous variants. Some of the motif variants had earlier been found in reactive arthritis patients' fluid and blood.

One entry per CDR3 protein, called by TCRdb with MiXCR from the 5' RACE reads. The sample has some 340,000 distinct CDR3 sequences, roughly 14% seen once. The CDR3 runs to 14 residues. Deletions cut 2 bases from V and 5 bases from J, with 12 bases between. From germline, CDR1 is MGHDK and CDR2 SYGVNS. A remark on this clonotype: Its antigen is currently unknown.

The clonotype comes from a male donor with ankylosing spondylitis or in good health (not recorded which). The specimen was blood, either unsorted or a sorted T cell fraction (not recorded which). The chain joins TRBV25-1 to TRBJ1-2; maybe TRBD1 (5 bases). In DNA, the CDR3 is TGTGCCAGCAGTGAACCCGACAGAGAGTATGGCTACACCTTC. Protein product: CASSEPDREYGYTF.